Listed below are T cell receptor beta chains from one sample, sequenced in a study of T cell changes during pregnancy in multiple sclerosis. Sequencing was performed with immunoSEQ multiplex PCR; in TCRdb, only in-frame clones are kept and a portion is missing. The data hold over 45,000 clones, with about 93% observed a single time. Sequencing was performed on CD8+ T cells from peripheral blood mononuclear cells, taken in the third trimester of pregnancy. The source of these receptors is a female donor with multiple sclerosis, enrolled in a pregnancy study. The CDR3 runs from the conserved cysteine through the conserved F or W. A D gene is named only where the DNA matches it firmly. Only part of the rows carry a size: once, few, many, or a class if the clone is expanded.

abundance	d_gene	len	j_gene	v_gene	CDR3nt	CDR3aa
-	-	12	TRBJ1-2	TRBV27	TGTGCCAGCAGGGGAGAAAACTATGGCTACACCTTC	CASRGENYGYTF
-	TRBD1	13	TRBJ2-7	TRBV27	TGTGCCAGCAGTCCGGGACAGGTCTACGAGCAGTACTTC	CASSPGQVYEQYF
-	TRBD2	19	TRBJ2-1	TRBV11-1	TGTGCCAGCAGCGTTGACGAGGGACTAGCGGAGAGCTCCTACAATGAGCAGTTCTTC	CASSVDEGLAESSYNEQFF
once	-	15	TRBJ2-5	TRBV5-5	TGTGCCAGCAGCTTGGTGGGGACTTACCAAGAGACCCAGTACTTC	CASSLVGTYQETQYF
-	TRBD1	14	TRBJ1-2	TRBV28	TGTGCCAGCAGTGCGGACAGGGTGGTTTATGGCTACACCTTC	CASSADRVVYGYTF
-	TRBD1	13	TRBJ1-2	TRBV10-3	TGTGCCATCAACTTATCGACAGGGGGCGGCTACACCTTC	CAINLSTGGGYTF
-	TRBD2	15	TRBJ2-1	TRBV19	TGTGCCAGTAGTATACTAGCGGGAGCGTCACGGGAGCAGTTCTTC	CASSILAGASREQFF
-	TRBD1	14	TRBJ1-2	TRBV11-2	TGTGCCAGCAGCAGATGGGACAGGGCCTTGGACTACACCTTC	CASSRWDRALDYTF
once	-	17	TRBJ2-1	TRBV7-3	TGTGCCAGCAGCTTAACTAGCGGACAGGTATCCTACAATGAGCAGTTCTTC	CASSLTSGQVSYNEQFF
-	-	11	TRBJ1-1	TRBV2	TGTGCCAGCCCAGATTCAGCTGAAGCTTTCTTT	CASPDSAEAFF
-	-	14	TRBJ1-2	TRBV5-1	TGCGCCAGCAGCTTGGCAGGAACTAACTATGGCTACACCTTC	CASSLAGTNYGYTF
-	-	17	TRBJ2-2	TRBV14	TGTGCCAGCAGCCAAGATTTGAGGGTATCGGGCACCGGGGAGCTGTTTTTT	CASSQDLRVSGTGELFF
-	-	14	TRBJ2-7	TRBV11-2	TGTGCCAGCAGCGAAGAAGGAGGGGTGGGCGAGCAGTACTTC	CASSEEGGVGEQYF
once	TRBD1	15	TRBJ2-7	TRBV11-2	TGTGCCAGCAGCATCGGACAGGGGGCCACCTACGAGCAGTACTTC	CASSIGQGATYEQYF
-	-	12	TRBJ1-1	TRBV25-1	TGTGCCAGCAGTGCTCCTACTACTGAAGCTTTCTTT	CASSAPTTEAFF
-	-	13	TRBJ1-2	TRBV27	TGTGCCAGCAGTTTTGGAGGGGACTATGGCTACACCTTC	CASSFGGDYGYTF
-	TRBD2	17	TRBJ2-1	TRBV7-8	TGTGCCAGCAGCGACGGGACTAGCGGGGGCCTATACAATGAGCAGTTCTTC	CASSDGTSGGLYNEQFF
-	TRBD1	15	TRBJ2-2	TRBV5-1	TGCGCCAGCAGCTTAGGACAGGGGATAACCGGGGAGCTGTTTTTT	CASSLGQGITGELFF
-	TRBD1	15	TRBJ2-7	TRBV28	TGTGCCAGCAGTCGGGGACAGCGGCTATCCTACGAGCAGTACTTC	CASSRGQRLSYEQYF
-	-	13	TRBJ1-2	TRBV28	TGTGCCAGCAGTTTATCAGGGGAATATGGCTACACCTTC	CASSLSGEYGYTF
-	TRBD1	16	TRBJ1-2	TRBV7-6	TGTGCCAGCAGCTTAGCCTTAACAGGGGAGAATTATGGCTACACCTTC	CASSLALTGENYGYTF
-	-	11	TRBJ2-1	TRBV6-5	TGTGCCAGCGGTACAGTTGGTGAGCAGTTCTTC	CASGTVGEQFF
-	TRBD1	15	TRBJ2-1	TRBV10-3	TGTGCCATCCATACTATACCAGGAACAGGGGGGGAGCAGTTCTTC	CAIHTIPGTGGEQFF
-	TRBD1	17	TRBJ1-5	TRBV6-1	TGTGCCAGCAGTGACGGGACAGGGTTCGAGAGCAATCAGCCCCAGCATTTT	CASSDGTGFESNQPQHF
-	-	12	TRBJ1-1	TRBV10-3	TGTGCCATCAGAGAACAGGGCACTGAAGCTTTCTTT	CAIREQGTEAFF
few	-	12	TRBJ2-2	TRBV7-9	TGTGCCAGCAGCCCGTTTTTCGGGGAGCTGTTTTTT	CASSPFFGELFF
-	TRBD1	16	TRBJ1-1	TRBV19	TGTGCCAGTAGTCCGACAGGGGCCATTTGGAACACTGAAGCTTTCTTT	CASSPTGAIWNTEAFF
-	-	15	TRBJ2-7	TRBV4-1	TGCGCCAGCAGCCAAGATGCAGGGATTAACGACGAGCAGTACTTC	CASSQDAGINDEQYF
once	-	14	TRBJ2-1	TRBV19	TGTGCCAGTAGTAGCCGGGGGTTTCTAGATGAGCAGTTCTTC	CASSSRGFLDEQFF
-	-	14	TRBJ1-2	TRBV19	TGTGCCAGTAGTATCGGACAGAGGGCGGATGGCTACACCTTC	CASSIGQRADGYTF
-	-	15	TRBJ2-5	TRBV7-3	TGTGCCAGCAGCGAGACAGGAACGTGGGGGGAGACCCAGTACTTC	CASSETGTWGETQYF
-	-	12	TRBJ1-4	TRBV19	TGTGCCAGTTCGACAGTCAATGAAAAACTGTTTTTT	CASSTVNEKLFF
-	TRBD2	15	TRBJ2-4	TRBV5-4	TGTGCCAGCAGCTTGGGTAGCGGGCCTAAAAACGATCAGTACTTC	CASSLGSGPKNDQYF
-	TRBD2	13	TRBJ2-1	TRBV10-3	TGTGCCATCTGGGAGCGGGAGCGGAATGAGCAGTTCTTC	CAIWERERNEQFF
-	TRBD1	16	TRBJ2-7	TRBV6-1	TGTGCCAGCAGTGATCGCGGGACAGGGGTAAGATACGAGCAGTACTTC	CASSDRGTGVRYEQYF
-	TRBD2	15	TRBJ2-1	TRBV15	TGTGCCACCAGCGGGGGGACTAGCGGGATGGGTGAGCAGTTCTTC	CATSGGTSGMGEQFF
once	-	15	TRBJ1-4	TRBV27	TGTGCCAGCAGTGCCCGGGACAATACGAAGGAAAAACTGTTTTTT	CASSARDNTKEKLFF
once	-	17	TRBJ2-1	TRBV7-3	TGTGCCAGCAGCTTAAGGGGAGCGCCCCAACTACACAATGAGCAGTTCTTC	CASSLRGAPQLHNEQFF
-	TRBD1	15	TRBJ2-5	TRBV27	TGTGCCAGCAGGGACGGGCAGGGGGCTTTCGAGACCCAGTACTTC	CASRDGQGAFETQYF
once	TRBD1	13	TRBJ1-2	TRBV19	TGTGCCAGTAGTTCCGGGACAGTCTATGGCTACACCTTC	CASSSGTVYGYTF
-	-	12	TRBJ2-7	TRBV27	TGTGCCAGCAGTTTGACGCCCGGGACACTTTACTTC	CASSLTPGTLYF